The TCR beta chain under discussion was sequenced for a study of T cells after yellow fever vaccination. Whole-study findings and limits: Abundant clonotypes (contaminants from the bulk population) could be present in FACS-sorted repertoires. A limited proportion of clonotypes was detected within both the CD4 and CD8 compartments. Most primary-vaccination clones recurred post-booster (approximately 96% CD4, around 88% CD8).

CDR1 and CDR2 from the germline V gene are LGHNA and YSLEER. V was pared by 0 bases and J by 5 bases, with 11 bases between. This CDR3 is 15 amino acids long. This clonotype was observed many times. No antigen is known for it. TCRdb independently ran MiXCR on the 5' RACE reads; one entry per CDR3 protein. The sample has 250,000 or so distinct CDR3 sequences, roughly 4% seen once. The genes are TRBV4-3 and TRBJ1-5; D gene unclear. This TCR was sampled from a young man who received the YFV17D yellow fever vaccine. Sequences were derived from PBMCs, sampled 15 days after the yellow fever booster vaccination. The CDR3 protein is CASSQEREGHQPQHF. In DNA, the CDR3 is TGCGCCAGCAGCCAAGAACGGGAGGGCCATCAGCCCCAGCATTTT.